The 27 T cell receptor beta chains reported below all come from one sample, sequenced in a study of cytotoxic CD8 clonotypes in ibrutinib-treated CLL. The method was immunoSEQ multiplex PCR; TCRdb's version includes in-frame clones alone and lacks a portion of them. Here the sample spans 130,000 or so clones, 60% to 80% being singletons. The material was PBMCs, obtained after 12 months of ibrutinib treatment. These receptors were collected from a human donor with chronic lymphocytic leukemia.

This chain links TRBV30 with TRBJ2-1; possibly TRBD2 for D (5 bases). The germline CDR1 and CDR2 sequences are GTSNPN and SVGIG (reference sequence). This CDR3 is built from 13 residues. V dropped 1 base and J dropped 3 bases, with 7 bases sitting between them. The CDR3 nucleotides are TGTGCCTGGAGTGGGAGCGGCTACAATGAGCAGTTCTTC. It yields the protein CAWSGSGYNEQFF.

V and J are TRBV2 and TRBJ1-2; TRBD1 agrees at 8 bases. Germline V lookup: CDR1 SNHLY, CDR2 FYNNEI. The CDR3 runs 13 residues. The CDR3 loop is CGGSGQGNYGYTF. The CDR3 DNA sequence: TGTGGTGGGTCAGGACAGGGAAACTATGGCTACACCTTC. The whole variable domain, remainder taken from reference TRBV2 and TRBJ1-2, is EPEVTQTPSHQVTQMGQEVILRCVPISNHLYFYWYRQILGQKVEFLVSFYNNEISEKSEIFDDQFSVERPDGSNFTLKIRSTKLEDSAMYFCGGSGQGNYGYTFGSGTRLTVV.

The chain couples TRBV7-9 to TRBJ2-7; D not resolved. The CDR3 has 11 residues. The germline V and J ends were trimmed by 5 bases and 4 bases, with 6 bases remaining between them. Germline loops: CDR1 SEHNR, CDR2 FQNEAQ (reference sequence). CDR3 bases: TGTGCCAGCAGCCAAATTTACGAGCAGTACTTC. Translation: CASSQIYEQYF.

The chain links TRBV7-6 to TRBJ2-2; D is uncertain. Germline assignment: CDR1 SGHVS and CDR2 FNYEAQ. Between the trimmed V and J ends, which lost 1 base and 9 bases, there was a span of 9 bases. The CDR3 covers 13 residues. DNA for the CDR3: TGTGCCAGCAGCTTAGAAGGTACCCGGGAGCTGTTTTTT. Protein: CASSLEGTRELFF.

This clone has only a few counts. In DNA form, the CDR3 reads TGTGCCAGCAGCTTAGGCCCGGAACCGCAAGAGCAGTACTTC. Its translation is CASSLGPEPQEQYF. The chain carries TRBV7-3 and TRBJ2-7; D remains unclear. Trimming took 2 bases from V and 7 from J, leaving 15 bases between them. The CDR3 is 14 residues long. Germline V lookup: CDR1 SGHTA, CDR2 FQGTGA.

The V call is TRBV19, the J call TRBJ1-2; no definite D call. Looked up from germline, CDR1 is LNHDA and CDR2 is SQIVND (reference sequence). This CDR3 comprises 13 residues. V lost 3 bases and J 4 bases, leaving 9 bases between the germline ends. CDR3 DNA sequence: TGTGCCAGTAGTATTGATCCGGCCTATGGCTACACCTTC. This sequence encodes CASSIDPAYGYTF.

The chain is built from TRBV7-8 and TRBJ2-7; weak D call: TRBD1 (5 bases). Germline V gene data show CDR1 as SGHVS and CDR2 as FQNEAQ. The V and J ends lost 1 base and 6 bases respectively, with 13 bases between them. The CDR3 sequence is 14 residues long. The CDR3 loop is CASSLVQGAREQYF. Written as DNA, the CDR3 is TGTGCCAGCAGCTTAGTTCAGGGTGCCCGCGAGCAGTACTTC.

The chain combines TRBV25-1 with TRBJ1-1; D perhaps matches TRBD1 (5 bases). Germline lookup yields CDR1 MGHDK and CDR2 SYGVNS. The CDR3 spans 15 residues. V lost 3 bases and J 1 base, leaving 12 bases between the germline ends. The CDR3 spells CASSEPGTANTEAFF. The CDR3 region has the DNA TGTGCCAGCAGTGAGCCCGGGACGGCGAACACTGAAGCTTTCTTT.

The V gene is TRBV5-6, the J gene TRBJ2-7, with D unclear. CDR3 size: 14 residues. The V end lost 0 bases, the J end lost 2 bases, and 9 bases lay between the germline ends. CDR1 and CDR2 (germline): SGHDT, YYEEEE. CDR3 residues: CASSLVRYTYEQYF. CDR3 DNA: TGTGCCAGCAGCTTGGTGCGCTATACCTACGAGCAGTACTTC.

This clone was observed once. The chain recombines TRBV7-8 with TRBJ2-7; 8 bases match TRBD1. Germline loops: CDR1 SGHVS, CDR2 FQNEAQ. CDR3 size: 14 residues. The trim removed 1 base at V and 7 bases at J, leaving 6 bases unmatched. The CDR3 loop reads CASSLVSRGLEQYF. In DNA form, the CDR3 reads TGTGCCAGCAGCTTAGTTTCCAGGGGGCTGGAGCAGTACTTC.

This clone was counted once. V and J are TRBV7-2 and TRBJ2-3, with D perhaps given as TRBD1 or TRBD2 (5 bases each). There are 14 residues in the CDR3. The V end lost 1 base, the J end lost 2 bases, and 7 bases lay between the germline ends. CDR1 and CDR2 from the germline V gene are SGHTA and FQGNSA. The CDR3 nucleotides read TGTGCCAGCAGCTTAGGGGGGTACACAGATACGCAGTATTTT. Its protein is CASSLGGYTDTQYF. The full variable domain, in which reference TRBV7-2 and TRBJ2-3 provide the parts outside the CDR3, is GAGVSQSPSNKVTEKGKDVELRCDPISGHTALYWYRQSLGQGLEFLIYFQGNSAPDKSGLPSDRFSAERTGGSVSTLTIQRTQQEDSAVYLCASSLGGYTDTQYFGPGTRLTVL.

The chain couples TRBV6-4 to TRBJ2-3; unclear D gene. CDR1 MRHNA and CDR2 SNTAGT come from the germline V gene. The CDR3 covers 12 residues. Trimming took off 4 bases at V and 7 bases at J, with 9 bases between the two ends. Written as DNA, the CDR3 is TGTGCCAGCAGTGGGCTGGGAAATACGCAGTATTTT. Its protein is CASSGLGNTQYF.

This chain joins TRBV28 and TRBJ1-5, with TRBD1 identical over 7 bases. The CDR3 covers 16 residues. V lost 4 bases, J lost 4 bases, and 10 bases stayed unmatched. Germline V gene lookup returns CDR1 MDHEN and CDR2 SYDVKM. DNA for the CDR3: TGTGCCAGCAGTTCGTCTGGGACAGAACGAAATCAGCCCCAGCATTTT. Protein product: CASSSSGTERNQPQHF.

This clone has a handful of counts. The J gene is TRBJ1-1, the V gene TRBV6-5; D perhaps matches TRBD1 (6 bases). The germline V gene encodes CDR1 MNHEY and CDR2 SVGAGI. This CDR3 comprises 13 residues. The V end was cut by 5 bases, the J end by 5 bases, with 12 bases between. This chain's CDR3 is CASSPGVRTEAFF. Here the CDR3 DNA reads TGTGCCAGCAGTCCAGGGGTGAGGACTGAAGCTTTCTTT.

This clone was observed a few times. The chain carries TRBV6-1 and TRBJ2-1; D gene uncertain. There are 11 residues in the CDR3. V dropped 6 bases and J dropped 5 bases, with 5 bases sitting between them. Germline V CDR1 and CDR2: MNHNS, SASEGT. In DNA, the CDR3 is TGTGCCAGCAGCGCTCACAATGAGCAGTTCTTC. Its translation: CASSAHNEQFF.

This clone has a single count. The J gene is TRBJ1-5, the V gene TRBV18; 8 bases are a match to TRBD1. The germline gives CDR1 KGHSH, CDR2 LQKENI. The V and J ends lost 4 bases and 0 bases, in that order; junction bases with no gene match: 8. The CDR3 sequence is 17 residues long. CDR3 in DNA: TGTGCCAGCTCACAATCAGGGGGCGATTATAGCAATCAGCCCCAGCATTTT. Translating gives CASSQSGGDYSNQPQHF.

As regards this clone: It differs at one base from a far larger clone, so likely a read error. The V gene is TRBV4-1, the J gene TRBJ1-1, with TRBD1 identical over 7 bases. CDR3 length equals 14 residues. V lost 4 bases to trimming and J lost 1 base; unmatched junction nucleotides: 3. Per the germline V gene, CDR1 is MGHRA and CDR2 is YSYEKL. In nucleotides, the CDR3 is TGCGCCAGCAGCCCGGGACAGAAGAACACTGAAGCTTTCTTT. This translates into CASSPGQKNTEAFF.

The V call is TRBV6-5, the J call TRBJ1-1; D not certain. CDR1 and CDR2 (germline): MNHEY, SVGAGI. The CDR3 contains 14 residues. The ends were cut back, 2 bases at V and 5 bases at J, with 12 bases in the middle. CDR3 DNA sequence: TGTGCCAGCAGTTACCCTCTCGGGGTGACTGAAGCTTTCTTT. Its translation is CASSYPLGVTEAFF.

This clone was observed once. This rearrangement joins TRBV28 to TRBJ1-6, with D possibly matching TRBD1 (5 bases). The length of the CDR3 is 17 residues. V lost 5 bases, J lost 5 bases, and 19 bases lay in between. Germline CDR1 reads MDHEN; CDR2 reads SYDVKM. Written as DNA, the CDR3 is TGTGCCAGCAGTCCCTCCCGAGGGACGGACAATAATTCACCCCTCCACTTT. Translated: CASSPSRGTDNNSPLHF.

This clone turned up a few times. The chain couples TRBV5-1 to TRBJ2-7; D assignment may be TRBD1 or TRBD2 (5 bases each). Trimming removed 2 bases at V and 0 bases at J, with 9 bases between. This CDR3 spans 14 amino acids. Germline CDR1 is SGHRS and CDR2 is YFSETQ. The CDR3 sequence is CASSLEGHSYEQYF. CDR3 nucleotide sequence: TGCGCCAGCAGCTTAGAGGGGCACTCCTACGAGCAGTACTTC.

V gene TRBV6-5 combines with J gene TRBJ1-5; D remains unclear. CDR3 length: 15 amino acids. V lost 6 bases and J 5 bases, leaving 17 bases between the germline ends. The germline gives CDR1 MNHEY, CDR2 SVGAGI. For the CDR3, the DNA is TGTGCCAGCAGCCAGGTCCGGGCCGGGGATCAGCCCCAGCATTTT. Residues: CASSQVRAGDQPQHF.

CDR3 DNA: TGTGCCAGCAGCTTAGATGAAAAACTGTTTTTT. Residues: CASSLDEKLFF. The gene calls are TRBV7-9 and TRBJ1-4; D ambiguous. This CDR3 has 11 residues. Germline V lookup: CDR1 SEHNR, CDR2 FQNEAQ (reference sequence). V gave up 1 base and J gave up 6 bases, with 0 bases separating them.

The DNA of the CDR3 is TGCGCCAGCAGCTTGGCCTGGACAGGGCTGAGCACTGAAGCTTTCTTT. It specifies CASSLAWTGLSTEAFF. The rearrangement links TRBV5-1 to TRBJ1-1, with 8 bases lining up with TRBD1. CDR3 length: 16 residues. The junction had 8 bases not matched to a gene; V was cut back by 0 bases and J by 4 bases. From germline, CDR1 is SGHRS and CDR2 YFSETQ.

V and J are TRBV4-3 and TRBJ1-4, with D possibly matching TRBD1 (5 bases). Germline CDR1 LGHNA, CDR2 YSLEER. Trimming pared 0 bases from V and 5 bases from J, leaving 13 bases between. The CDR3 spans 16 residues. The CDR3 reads CASSQELDTINEKLFF. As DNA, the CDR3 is TGCGCCAGCAGCCAAGAGCTGGACACTATAAATGAAAAACTGTTTTTT.

The CDR3 sequence: CASSLWGAGTGELFF. The CDR3 DNA sequence: TGCGCCAGCAGCCTATGGGGGGCTGGGACCGGGGAGCTGTTTTTT. The genes are TRBV4-3 and TRBJ2-2; D may be TRBD1 or TRBD2 (6 bases each). Between the trimmed V and J ends, which lost 4 bases and 5 bases, there was a span of 14 bases. CDR1 is LGHNA, CDR2 YSLEER, per germline. The CDR3 spans 15 residues.

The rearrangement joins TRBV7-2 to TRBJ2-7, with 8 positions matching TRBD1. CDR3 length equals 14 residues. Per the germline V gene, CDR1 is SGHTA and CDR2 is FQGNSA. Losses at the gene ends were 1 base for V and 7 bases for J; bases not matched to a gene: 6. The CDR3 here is CASSLDRGVREQYF. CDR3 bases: TGTGCCAGCAGCTTAGACAGGGGGGTTCGAGAGCAGTACTTC.

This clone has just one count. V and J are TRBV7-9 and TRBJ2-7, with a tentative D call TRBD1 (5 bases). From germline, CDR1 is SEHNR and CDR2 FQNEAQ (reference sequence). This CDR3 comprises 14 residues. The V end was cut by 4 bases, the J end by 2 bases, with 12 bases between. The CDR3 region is CASSSVQEPYEQYF. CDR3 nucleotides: TGTGCCAGCAGCTCAGTACAGGAGCCCTACGAGCAGTACTTC.